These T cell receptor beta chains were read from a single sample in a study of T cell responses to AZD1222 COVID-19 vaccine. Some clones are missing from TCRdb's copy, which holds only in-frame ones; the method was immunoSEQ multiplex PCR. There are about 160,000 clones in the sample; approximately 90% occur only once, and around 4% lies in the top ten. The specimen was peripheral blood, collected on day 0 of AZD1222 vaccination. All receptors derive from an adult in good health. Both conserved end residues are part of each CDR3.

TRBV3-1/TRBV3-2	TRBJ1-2	CASSRGTNYGYTF
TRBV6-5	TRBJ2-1	CASRDRAYNEQFF
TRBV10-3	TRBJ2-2	CAIREQGNTGELFF
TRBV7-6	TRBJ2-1	CASSIRVAGTTVNEQFF
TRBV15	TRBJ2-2	CATSRDQASVNTGELFF
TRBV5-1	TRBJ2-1	CASSLGLATYNEQFF
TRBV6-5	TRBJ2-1	CASIGLNNEQFF
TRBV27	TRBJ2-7	CASSDLGTFTYEQYF
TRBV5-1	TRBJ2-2	CASSYLGNTGELFF
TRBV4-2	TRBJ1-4	CASSPSGTLGEKLFF
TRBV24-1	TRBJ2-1	CATSDPLGLAGGNEQFF
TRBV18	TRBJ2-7	CASSPDREGDEQYF
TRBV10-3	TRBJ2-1	CAISGDGSGSSYNEQFF
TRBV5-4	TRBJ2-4	CASSLGGKNIQYF
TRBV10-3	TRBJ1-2	CAITPWGGHYGYTF
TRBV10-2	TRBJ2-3	CATRKREGLGDTQYF
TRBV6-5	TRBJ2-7	CGSRVSYEQYF
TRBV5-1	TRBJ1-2	CASSGGDRRGYTF
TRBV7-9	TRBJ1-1	CASSPRDRVLHTEAFF
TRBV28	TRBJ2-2	CASSLLGREETGELFF
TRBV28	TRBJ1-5	CASSYDRGVSNQPQHF
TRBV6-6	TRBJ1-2	CASSTGYGYTF
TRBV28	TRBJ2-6	CASSPRQGKISGANVLTF
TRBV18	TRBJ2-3	CASSPDRERQYF
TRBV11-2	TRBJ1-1	CASSFYPEHTEAFF
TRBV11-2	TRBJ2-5	CASSLGSTGETQYF
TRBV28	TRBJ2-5	CASSSLRGQRSGETQYF
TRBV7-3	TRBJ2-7	CASSKRQASGGYYEQYF
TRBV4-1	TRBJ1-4	CASSQDHLNEKLFF
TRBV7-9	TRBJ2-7	CASSYDPNYYEQYF
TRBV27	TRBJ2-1	CASSFRLGGAAYNEQFF
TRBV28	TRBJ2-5	CASGDAGWGKSETQYF
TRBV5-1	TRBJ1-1	CASSSGTGGTEAFF
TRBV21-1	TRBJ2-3	CASSKAARKDTQYF
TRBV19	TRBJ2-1	CATELGGNEQFF
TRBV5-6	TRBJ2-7	CASSLGPHLTGGSYEQYF
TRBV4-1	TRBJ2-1	CASSKGEREDWDNEQFF
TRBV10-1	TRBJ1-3	CASTPDRAGNTIYF
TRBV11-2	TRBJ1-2	CASSPGTTGYTF
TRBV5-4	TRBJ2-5	CASGVLETQYF
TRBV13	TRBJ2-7	CASSLVSPGGYEQYF
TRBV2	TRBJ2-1	CASSLPSSYNEQFF
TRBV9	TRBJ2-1	CASSSRSGGDEQFF
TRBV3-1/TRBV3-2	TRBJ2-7	CASSQTGAQYF
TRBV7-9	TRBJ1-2	CASSLEQGRVIYGYTF
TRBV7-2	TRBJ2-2	CASSLGGLANTGELFF
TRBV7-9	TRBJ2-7	CASSLSLAGAHEQYF
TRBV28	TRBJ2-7	CASSRSTSGRGYEQYF
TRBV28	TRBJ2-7	CASSPTGSGPRLYEQYF
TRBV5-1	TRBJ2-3	CASSRETVDTQYF
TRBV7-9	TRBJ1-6	CASSTGQGDNSPLHF
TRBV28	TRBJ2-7	CASRSSGTLYEQYF
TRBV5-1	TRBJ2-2	CASSPVPSGRGGELFF
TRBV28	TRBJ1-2	CASSLRSEPYGYTF
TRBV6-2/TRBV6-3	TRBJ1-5	CASSITESNQPQHF
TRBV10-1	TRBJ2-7	CASSSGQRGTRGYEQYF
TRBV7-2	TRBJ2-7	CASSPRQLTYEQYF
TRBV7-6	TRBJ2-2	CASSPLGAEGAGELFF